These 9 T cell receptor beta chains were all obtained from the same sample, sequenced in a study of identical twins. MiXCR was run by TCRdb on the 5' RACE reads, yielding one entry per CDR3 protein. Of about 150,000 distinct CDR3 sequences listed, around 3.4% are singletons. Sequenced: memory T cells sorted from blood. The source of these receptors is a man aged 18 to 35 in good health.

This clonotype has at least ten counts. J is TRBJ2-1 and V is TRBV20-1, with D possibly TRBD2 on 5 matching bases. This CDR3 has 16 residues. Trimming pared 0 bases from V and 1 base from J, leaving 13 bases between. Germline V lookup: CDR1 DFQATT, CDR2 SNEGSKA (reference sequence). DNA of the CDR3: TGCAGTGCTAGAGATCTTGTGCGGGCGTCCTACAATGAGCAGTTCTTC. Encoded protein: CSARDLVRASYNEQFF.

The sample holds many counts of this clonotype. V gene TRBV29-1 combines with J gene TRBJ2-3; 12 positions agree with TRBD2. The CDR3 spans 17 residues. Germline V gives CDR1 SQVTM, CDR2 ANQGSEA. Losses at the gene ends were 0 bases for V and 3 bases for J; bases not matched to a gene: 7. The CDR3 nucleotides are TGCAGCGTTGAAGATCAGGGACTAGCGGGCCCAACAGATACGCAGTATTTT. Translating gives CSVEDQGLAGPTDTQYF.

This chain joins TRBV18 and TRBJ2-2, with TRBD1 matching over 7 bases. Germline lookup yields CDR1 KGHSH and CDR2 LQKENI. Trimming at V came to 5 bases and at J to 1 base, leaving 4 bases not matched to a gene. The CDR3 has 15 amino acids. CDR3 sequence (DNA): TGTGCCAGCTCATCTACAGGGGTGAACACCGGGGAGCTGTTTTTT. Translation: CASSSTGVNTGELFF.

This clonotype was counted ten times or more. The chain uses TRBV19 and TRBJ2-7; 10 bases match TRBD2. The germline CDR1 and CDR2 sequences are LNHDA and SQIVND (reference sequence). The J segment lost 5 bases and the V segment lost 5 bases, leaving 15 bases of the junction unmatched. CDR3 length equals 17 residues. The CDR3 loop is CASSRVASGRSKNEQYF. The CDR3 region has the DNA TGTGCCAGTAGTCGGGTGGCTAGCGGGAGAAGTAAAAACGAGCAGTACTTC.

This clonotype was found many times. The chain has TRBV29-1 and TRBJ1-1; possible D gene TRBD1, 6 bases. This CDR3 has 12 amino acids. Germline CDR1 and CDR2: SQVTM and ANQGSEA. Written as DNA, the CDR3 is TGCAGTACACTACAGGGATCCACTGAAGCTTTCTTT. It is translated as CSTLQGSTEAFF.

The V and J genes are TRBV11-3 and TRBJ1-2; D not resolved. The CDR3 is made up of 15 amino acids. Germline-derived CDR1 and CDR2 are SGHNT and YENEEA. With 0 bases removed from V and 7 bases from J, the gap between germline ends came to 15 bases. Here the CDR3 DNA reads TGTGCCAGCAGCTTAGATCCGAGTCTCCCTAGTGGCTACACCTTC. Translated, it gives CASSLDPSLPSGYTF.

This clonotype was seen ten or more times. V gene TRBV29-1 combines with J gene TRBJ1-5; D gene ambiguous. Germline lookup yields CDR1 SQVTM and CDR2 ANQGSEA. V was trimmed by 0 bases and J by 6 bases, leaving 6 bases between them. The CDR3 sequence is 12 residues long. The CDR3 coding sequence is TGCAGCGTTGAAGATCTTGGTCAGCCCCAGCATTTT. This translates into CSVEDLGQPQHF.

This clonotype was seen repeatedly, ten times or more. V gene TRBV28 combines with J gene TRBJ1-4; D is undetermined. Per the germline V gene, CDR1 is MDHEN and CDR2 is SYDVKM. Trimming removed 4 bases from V and 8 bases from J, with 14 bases in between. The CDR3 runs to 14 residues. CDR3 nucleotide sequence: TGTGCCAGCAGTTCCAATCAGGTTGAAGAAAAACTGTTTTTT. Translation gives CASSSNQVEEKLFF.

In its sample, this clonotype was seen many times. The V and J genes are TRBV7-2 and TRBJ2-7, with D hard to call. The ends were cut back, 0 bases at V and 0 bases at J, with 3 bases in the middle. The CDR3 is made up of 13 amino acids. Germline loops: CDR1 SGHTA, CDR2 FQGNSA. In DNA form, the CDR3 reads TGTGCCAGCAGCTTAGCTTACTCCTACGAGCAGTACTTC. Its protein product is CASSLAYSYEQYF.